A single TCR beta chain is shown here with its context. Profiled with immunoSEQ multiplex PCR; TCRdb holds only in-frame clones, not every one. This table holds roughly 660,000 clones, more than 75% found once. This sample stems from a study of shared T cell receptors in the human thymus. V was clipped by 8 bases and J by 2 bases; unmatched bases: 11. Per germline, CDR1 MNHEY and CDR2 SVGAGI. The CDR3 totals 15 residues. The data were also submitted as part of a second study, on human thymus T cells. From that second work: Thymic material originated from resections removed in the course of corrective heart surgery.

The material sequenced was thymocytes. The chain links TRBV6-5 to TRBJ1-2; 7 positions match TRBD1. The receptor was derived from a boy under three years old with a congenital heart defect. This CDR3 reads CASEPWTGANYGYTF. CDR3 nucleotide sequence: TGTGCCAGCGAACCCTGGACAGGAGCCAACTATGGCTACACCTTC.